A selection of T cell receptor beta chains follows, all from one sample in a study of control samples from healthy donors and cancer patients. Clones were read by immunoSEQ multiplex PCR, and TCRdb kept only the in-frame ones, dropping some. The sample has roughly 29,000 clones; 87% are singletons. The sequencing sample was made of formalin-fixed, paraffin-embedded tissue. The receptors were sampled from a female donor with melanoma. Each CDR3 is given with its conserved first and last residue. Each record gives: D gene, J gene, clone size, V gene, CDR3 DNA, CDR3 protein. A D gene is named only where the DNA matches it firmly. Rows may omit the clone size; those that give it use once, few, many or a size class.

d_gene: NA
j_gene: TRBJ2-1
abundance: NA
v_gene: TRBV15
CDR3nt: TGTGCCACCCGGAGGTACAATGAGCAGTTCTTC
CDR3aa: CATRRYNEQFF

d_gene: NA
j_gene: TRBJ1-2
abundance: once
v_gene: TRBV6-5
CDR3nt: TGTGCCAGCAGTCCAGCCAGGACTAACTGGGGCTACACCTTC
CDR3aa: CASSPARTNWGYTF

d_gene: NA
j_gene: TRBJ2-5
abundance: NA
v_gene: TRBV6-5
CDR3nt: TGTGCTAGCAGACCTGGGGGAGAGGCATGGGAGACCCAGTACTTC
CDR3aa: CASRPGGEAWETQYF

d_gene: NA
j_gene: TRBJ2-1
abundance: few
v_gene: TRBV21-1
CDR3nt: TGTGCCAGCAGCACCGAGGGGACAGGGGCTACCCACTGCTCCTACAATGAGCAGTTCTTC
CDR3aa: CASSTEGTGATHCSYNEQFF

d_gene: TRBD2
j_gene: TRBJ2-1
abundance: NA
v_gene: TRBV7-9
CDR3nt: TGTGCCAGCAGCTCGCTAAGCGGGAGAAATGAGCAGTTCTTC
CDR3aa: CASSSLSGRNEQFF

d_gene: NA
j_gene: TRBJ2-2
abundance: NA
v_gene: TRBV6-1
CDR3nt: TGTGCCAGCAGTGAAGCGCGTGCCACCGGGGAGCTGTTTTTT
CDR3aa: CASSEARATGELFF

d_gene: NA
j_gene: TRBJ2-5
abundance: NA
v_gene: TRBV7-7
CDR3nt: TGTGCTAGCAGCTTAGCCATGGGCTGGGAGACCCAGTACTTC
CDR3aa: CASSLAMGWETQYF

d_gene: TRBD1
j_gene: TRBJ1-2
abundance: NA
v_gene: TRBV6-5
CDR3nt: TGTGCCAGCATTCCGACAGGGGGGAACTATGGCTACACCTTC
CDR3aa: CASIPTGGNYGYTF

d_gene: NA
j_gene: TRBJ2-3
abundance: few
v_gene: TRBV7-6
CDR3nt: TGTGCCAGCAGCCCGACCCGGGGCGGAGGGGGCCGCGATACGCAGTATTTT
CDR3aa: CASSPTRGGGGRDTQYF

d_gene: TRBD2
j_gene: TRBJ2-1
abundance: NA
v_gene: TRBV5-4
CDR3nt: TGTCTAGCCGGGGGGTTCGGCAATGAGCAGTTCTTC
CDR3aa: CLAGGFGNEQFF

d_gene: NA
j_gene: TRBJ1-5
abundance: NA
v_gene: TRBV6-6
CDR3nt: TGTGCCAGCAGTTCCCTCAGACAGCCCCAGCATTTT
CDR3aa: CASSSLRQPQHF

d_gene: TRBD1
j_gene: TRBJ2-1
abundance: NA
v_gene: TRBV4-1
CDR3nt: TGCGCCAGCAGCCAACGTTCCGGGACAGGGGTCTATGAGCAGTTCTTC
CDR3aa: CASSQRSGTGVYEQFF

d_gene: TRBD1
j_gene: TRBJ1-2
abundance: NA
v_gene: TRBV18
CDR3nt: TGTGCCAGCTCACCGCAGGACAGGGGGCTCGGCTACACCTTC
CDR3aa: CASSPQDRGLGYTF

d_gene: NA
j_gene: TRBJ1-1
abundance: NA
v_gene: TRBV9
CDR3nt: TGTGCCAGCAGCGTCGGTGGTCTTACTGAAGCTTTCTTT
CDR3aa: CASSVGGLTEAFF

d_gene: TRBD1
j_gene: TRBJ1-1
abundance: NA
v_gene: TRBV5-1
CDR3nt: TGCGCCAGCAGCGCGGGACAGGGGGCGATCACTGAAGCTTTCTTT
CDR3aa: CASSAGQGAITEAFF

d_gene: NA
j_gene: TRBJ1-1
abundance: NA
v_gene: TRBV5-1
CDR3nt: TGCGCCAGCAGCTGGGCTGGGGGGAACACTGAAGCTTTCTTT
CDR3aa: CASSWAGGNTEAFF

d_gene: TRBD2
j_gene: TRBJ2-5
abundance: NA
v_gene: TRBV29-1
CDR3nt: TGCAGCGTCTGGGGACTAGGCGCATACCAAGAGACCCAGTACTTC
CDR3aa: CSVWGLGAYQETQYF

d_gene: NA
j_gene: TRBJ1-1
abundance: few
v_gene: TRBV13
CDR3nt: TGTGCCAGCAGCTTCTCGGGGGCAGCCAACACTGAAGCTTTCTTT
CDR3aa: CASSFSGAANTEAFF

d_gene: NA
j_gene: TRBJ2-7
abundance: few
v_gene: TRBV5-1
CDR3nt: TGCGCCAGCGGGATTGGGGGTTACGAGCAGTACTTC
CDR3aa: CASGIGGYEQYF

d_gene: NA
j_gene: TRBJ1-1
abundance: NA
v_gene: TRBV21-1
CDR3nt: TGTGCCAGCAGCAAACCCACCACCACTGAAGCTTTCTTT
CDR3aa: CASSKPTTTEAFF

d_gene: NA
j_gene: TRBJ2-7
abundance: once
v_gene: TRBV21-1
CDR3nt: TGTGCCAGCAGCCGCGGACAGGGCGAGCAGTACTTC
CDR3aa: CASSRGQGEQYF

d_gene: NA
j_gene: TRBJ1-2
abundance: NA
v_gene: TRBV5-1
CDR3nt: TGCGCCAGCAGCTTTATTCCGGGATTTCTCTATGGCTACACCTTC
CDR3aa: CASSFIPGFLYGYTF